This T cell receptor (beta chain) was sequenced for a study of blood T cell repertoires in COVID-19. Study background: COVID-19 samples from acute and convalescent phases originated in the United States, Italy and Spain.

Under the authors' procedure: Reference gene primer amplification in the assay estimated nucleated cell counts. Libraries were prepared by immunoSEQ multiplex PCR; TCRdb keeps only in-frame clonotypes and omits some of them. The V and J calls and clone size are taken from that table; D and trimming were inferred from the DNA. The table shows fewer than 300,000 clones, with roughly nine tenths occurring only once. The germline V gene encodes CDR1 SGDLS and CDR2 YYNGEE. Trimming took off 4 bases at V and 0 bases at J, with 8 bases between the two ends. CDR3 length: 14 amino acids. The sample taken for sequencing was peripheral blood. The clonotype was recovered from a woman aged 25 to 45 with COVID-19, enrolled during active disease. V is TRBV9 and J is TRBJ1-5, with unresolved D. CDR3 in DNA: TGTGCCAGCAGCTCCGGTGGTAGCAATCAGCCCCAGCATTTT. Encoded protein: CASSSGGSNQPQHF.